The present T cell receptor beta chain was sequenced within a study of blood T cell repertoires in COVID-19 (dated by TCRdb to 2020 to 2022). General notes on the study: Samples covering the acute and convalescent phases of COVID-19 were provided by collaborators in the United States, Italy and Spain. The dataset comprised deeply sampled blood TCRbeta repertoires from subjects exposed to, actively infected with, or recovered from COVID-19. The prospective study material was composed of cDNA or gDNA derived from T cells, B-cell-depleted T cells, or PBMCs. Where available, HLA class I and class II types were obtained from metadata supplied by the sample provider rather than from assay-based typing. The samples were drawn from two sources: the first 160 participants of the ongoing ImmuneRACE study, and approximately 1,300 subjects contributed by 6 global collaborators. Nearly every sample came with metadata listing a de-identified subject ID, COVID-19 status, age in years and sex. The repertoires were released in a freely available public database meant as a resource for research on the immune response to SARS-CoV-2. On the study overall, not on this receptor specifically: The quantity of clinical and demographic metadata differed by source and by participant and was supplied without curation.

Whole blood was collected in K2EDTA tubes by collaborating institutions according to the institutions' own protocols. For TCRbeta analysis, collaborator samples were shipped as frozen whole blood, as isolated PBMCs, or as DNA extracted from either sample type. TCRbeta CDR3 regions were amplified from genomic DNA by means of the immunoSEQ Assay, a bias-controlled multiplex PCR. In the source study's methods: Within the assay, amplification of reference gene primers was used to estimate how many nucleated cells each sample contained. To quantify the absolute abundance of each unique TCRbeta CDR3 rearrangement, sequence reads were collapsed and filtered. For each sample, productive Simpson clonality was calculated as the square root of Simpson's diversity index across productive rearrangements. TCRdb took over this immuneACCESS table, retaining in-frame rearrangements with V and J assigned. Such tables are incomplete; in checked studies, under half of the missing clones stem from an unresolved V gene, and the remainder is unexplained. The D gene and trimming were derived from the DNA, and the V and J assignments and clone size from that table. In all, the sample holds roughly 200,000 clones, and 75% to 90% of those were seen once. The ten largest account for approximately 6.7% of the sample.

Comments on this clone: Its antigen is not yet known. The sample holds no much larger clone one base away, and base qualities are not on file.

The sample was peripheral blood. The TCR comes from a middle-aged man with acute or convalescent COVID-19.

The CDR3 reads CATSDRTGGDEQYF. The nucleotide sequence reads TGTGCCACCAGTGATCGGACAGGGGGCGACGAGCAGTACTTC. The chain is encoded by TRBV24-1 joined to TRBJ2-7, and TRBD1 aligns with 11 junction nucleotides. Sequences KGHDR (CDR1) and SFDVKD (CDR2) are obtained from the germline V gene. Including the terminal cysteine and phenylalanine, the CDR3 comprises 14 residues. Only the CDR3 portion is preserved as DNA: 42 bases, with reading frame beginning at the first base. The germline V end is reduced by 3 bases and the J end by 5 bases; junction bases left unmatched: 2.